The entry that follows covers one TCR beta chain sequence. What it binds is unknown. A much larger clone differs from this one at a single base, so this may be a read error. Library preparation (for TCRbeta) was performed with unique molecular identifiers. TCRdb re-called the PCR reads through MiXCR, storing one row per CDR3 protein. Of about 150,000 distinct CDR3 sequences in the sample, approximately 10% are singletons; the top ten hold 13%. This CDR3 is 14 amino acids long. Germline CDR1 MGHRA, CDR2 YSYEKL. These data originate in a study of T-cell reconstitution after alpha-beta-depleted transplantation in children. Study-wide points: It was reported that alpha-beta T cells came from several hundred expanded graft clones (about two months after transplant).

The chain carries TRBV4-1 and TRBJ2-2, with D perhaps assigned TRBD1 or TRBD2 (5 bases each). This TCR came from a boy aged 2 to 10 with acute myeloid leukemia, due to receive a stem cell transplant. This specimen consisted of PBMCs, obtained before TCRalphabeta/CD19-depleted stem cell transplant. CDR3 in amino acids: CASSHRDRTGELLF. The CDR3 nucleotides are TGCGCCAGCAGCCACAGGGATCGGACCGGGGAGCTGCTTTTT.